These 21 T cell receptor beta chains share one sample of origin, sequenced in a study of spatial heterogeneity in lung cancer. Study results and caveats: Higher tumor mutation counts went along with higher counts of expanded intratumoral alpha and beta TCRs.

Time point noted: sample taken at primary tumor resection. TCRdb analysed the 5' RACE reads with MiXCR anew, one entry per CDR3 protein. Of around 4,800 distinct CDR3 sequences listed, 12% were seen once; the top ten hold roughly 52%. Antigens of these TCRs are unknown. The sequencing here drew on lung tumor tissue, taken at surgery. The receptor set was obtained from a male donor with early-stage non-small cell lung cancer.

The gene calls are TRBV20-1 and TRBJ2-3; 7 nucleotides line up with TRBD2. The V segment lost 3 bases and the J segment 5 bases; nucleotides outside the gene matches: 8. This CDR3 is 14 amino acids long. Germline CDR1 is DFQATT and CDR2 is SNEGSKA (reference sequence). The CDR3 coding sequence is TGCAGTGCTAGTAGAGGACTAGGCGAAGATACGCAGTATTTT. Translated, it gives CSASRGLGEDTQYF.

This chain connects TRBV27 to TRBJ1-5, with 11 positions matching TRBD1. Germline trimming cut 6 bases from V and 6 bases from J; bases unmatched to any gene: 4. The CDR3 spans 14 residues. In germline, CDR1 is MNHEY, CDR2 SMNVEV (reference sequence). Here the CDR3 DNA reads TGTGCCAGCAGGCTGGGACAGGGGGGTCAGCCCCAGCATTTT. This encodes CASRLGQGGQPQHF.

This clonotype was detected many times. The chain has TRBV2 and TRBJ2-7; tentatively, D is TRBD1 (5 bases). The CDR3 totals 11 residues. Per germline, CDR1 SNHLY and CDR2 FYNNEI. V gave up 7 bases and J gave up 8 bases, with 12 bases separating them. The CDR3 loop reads CASTEDRKQYV. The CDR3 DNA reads TGTGCCAGCACCGAAGACAGAAAGCAGTACGTC.

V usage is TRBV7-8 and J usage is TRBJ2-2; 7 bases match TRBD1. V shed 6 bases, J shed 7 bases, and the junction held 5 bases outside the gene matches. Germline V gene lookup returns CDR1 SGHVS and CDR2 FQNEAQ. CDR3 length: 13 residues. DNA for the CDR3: TGTGCCAGCAGAACAGGGGCCAACGGGGAGCTGTTTTTT. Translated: CASRTGANGELFF.

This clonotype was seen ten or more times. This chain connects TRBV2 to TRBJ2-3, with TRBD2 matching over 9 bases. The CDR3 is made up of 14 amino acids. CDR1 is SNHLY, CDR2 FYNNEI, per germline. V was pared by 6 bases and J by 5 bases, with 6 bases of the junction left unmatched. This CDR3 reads CASRRATSGDTQYF. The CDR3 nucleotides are TGTGCCAGCAGGAGGGCGACTAGCGGAGATACGCAGTATTTT.

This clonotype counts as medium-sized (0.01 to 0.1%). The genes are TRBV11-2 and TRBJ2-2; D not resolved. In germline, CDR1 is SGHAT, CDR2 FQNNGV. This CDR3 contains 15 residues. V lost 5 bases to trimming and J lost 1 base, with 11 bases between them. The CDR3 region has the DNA TGTGCCAGCAGCGCGGACCGTCGGAACACCGGGGAGCTGTTTTTT. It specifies CASSADRRNTGELFF.

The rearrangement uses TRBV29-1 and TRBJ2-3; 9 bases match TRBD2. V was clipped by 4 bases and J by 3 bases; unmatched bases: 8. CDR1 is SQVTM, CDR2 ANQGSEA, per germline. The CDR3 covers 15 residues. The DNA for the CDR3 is TGCAGCGTTGTTCTTGGTGCGGGAGGGACAGATACGCAGTATTTT. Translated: CSVVLGAGGTDTQYF.

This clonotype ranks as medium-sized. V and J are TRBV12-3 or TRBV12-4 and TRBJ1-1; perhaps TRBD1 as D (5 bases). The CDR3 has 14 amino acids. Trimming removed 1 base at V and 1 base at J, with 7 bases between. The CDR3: CASSLGGTNTEAFF. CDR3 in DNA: TGTGCCAGCAGTTTAGGGGGCACGAACACTGAAGCTTTCTTT.

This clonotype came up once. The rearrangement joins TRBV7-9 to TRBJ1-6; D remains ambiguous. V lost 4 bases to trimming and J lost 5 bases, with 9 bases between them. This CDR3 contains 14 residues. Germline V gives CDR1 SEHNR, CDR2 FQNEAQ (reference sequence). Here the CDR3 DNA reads TGTGCCAGCAGCTATGGCGGCCATAATTCACCCCTCCACTTT. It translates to CASSYGGHNSPLHF.

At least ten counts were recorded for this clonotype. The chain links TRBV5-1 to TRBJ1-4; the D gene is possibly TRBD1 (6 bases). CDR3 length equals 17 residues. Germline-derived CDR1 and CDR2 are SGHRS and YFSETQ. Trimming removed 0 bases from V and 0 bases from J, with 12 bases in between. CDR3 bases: TGCGCCAGCAGCTTGGATGGACAGACGACAACTAATGAAAAACTGTTTTTT. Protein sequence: CASSLDGQTTTNEKLFF. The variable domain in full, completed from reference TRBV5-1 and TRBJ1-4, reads KAGVTQTPRYLIKTRGQQVTLSCSPISGHRSVSWYQQTPGQGLQFLFEYFSETQRNKGNFPGRFSGRQFSNSRSEMNVSTLELGDSALYLCASSLDGQTTTNEKLFFGSGTQLSVL.

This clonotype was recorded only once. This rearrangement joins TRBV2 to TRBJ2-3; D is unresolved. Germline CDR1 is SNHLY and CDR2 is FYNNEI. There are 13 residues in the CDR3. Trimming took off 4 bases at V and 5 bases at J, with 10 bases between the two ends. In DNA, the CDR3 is TGTGCCAGCAGTGTCCGGACGGAAGATACGCAGTATTTT. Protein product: CASSVRTEDTQYF.

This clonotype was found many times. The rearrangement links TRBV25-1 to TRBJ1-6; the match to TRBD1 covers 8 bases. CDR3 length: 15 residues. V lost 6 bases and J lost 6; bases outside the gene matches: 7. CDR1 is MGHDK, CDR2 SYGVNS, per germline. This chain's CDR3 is CASSDDRGPNSPLHF. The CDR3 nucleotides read TGTGCCAGCAGCGATGACAGGGGTCCTAATTCACCCCTCCACTTT. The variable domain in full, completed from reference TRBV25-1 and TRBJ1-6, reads EADIYQTPRYLVIGTGKKITLECSQTMGHDKMYWYQQDPGMELHLIHYSYGVNSTEKGDLSSESTVSRIRTEHFPLTLESARPSHTSQYLCASSDDRGPNSPLHFGNGTRLTVT.

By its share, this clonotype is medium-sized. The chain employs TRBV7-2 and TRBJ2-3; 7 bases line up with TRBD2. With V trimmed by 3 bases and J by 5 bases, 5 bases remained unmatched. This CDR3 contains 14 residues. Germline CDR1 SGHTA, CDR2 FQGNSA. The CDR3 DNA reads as TGTGCCAGCAGCTTGGGCGGGAGTAGAGATACGCAGTATTTT. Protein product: CASSLGGSRDTQYF.

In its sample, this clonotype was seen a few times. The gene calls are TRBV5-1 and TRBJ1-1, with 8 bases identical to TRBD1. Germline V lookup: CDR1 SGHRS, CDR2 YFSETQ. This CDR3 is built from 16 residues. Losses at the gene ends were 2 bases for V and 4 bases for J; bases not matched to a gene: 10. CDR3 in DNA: TGCGCCAGCAGCTTATGGACAGGGATGTTGGCCACTGAAGCTTTCTTT. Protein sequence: CASSLWTGMLATEAFF. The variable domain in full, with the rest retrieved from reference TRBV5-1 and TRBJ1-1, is KAGVTQTPRYLIKTRGQQVTLSCSPISGHRSVSWYQQTPGQGLQFLFEYFSETQRNKGNFPGRFSGRQFSNSRSEMNVSTLELGDSALYLCASSLWTGMLATEAFFGQGTRLTVV.

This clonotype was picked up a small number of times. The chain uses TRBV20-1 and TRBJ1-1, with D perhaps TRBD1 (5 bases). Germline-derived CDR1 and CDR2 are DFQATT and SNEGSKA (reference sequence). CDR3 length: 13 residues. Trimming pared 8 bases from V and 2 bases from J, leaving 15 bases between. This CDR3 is CSTRRDPNTEAFF. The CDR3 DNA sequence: TGCAGTACCCGAAGGGACCCCAACACTGAAGCTTTCTTT.

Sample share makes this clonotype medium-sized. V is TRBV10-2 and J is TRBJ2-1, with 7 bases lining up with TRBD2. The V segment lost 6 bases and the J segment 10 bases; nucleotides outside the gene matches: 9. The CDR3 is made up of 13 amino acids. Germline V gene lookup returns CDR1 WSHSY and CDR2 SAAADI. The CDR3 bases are TGCGCCAGCAGAACCTGGGGAGGGTGGGAGCAGTTCTTC. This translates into CASRTWGGWEQFF.

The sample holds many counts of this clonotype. CDR3 sequence (DNA): TGTGCCAGCAGCAATGACGGCTCTGGAAACACCATATATTTT. Translation gives CASSNDGSGNTIYF. The chain recombines TRBV5-6 with TRBJ1-3; D not resolved. Deletions cut 4 bases from V and 0 bases from J, with 8 bases between. Germline V gives CDR1 SGHDT, CDR2 YYEEEE. The CDR3 runs to 14 residues.

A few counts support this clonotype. CDR3 bases: TGTGCCAGCAGCCTACAGAATGAGCAGTTCTTC. This translates into CASSLQNEQFF. This sequence joins TRBV7-2 and TRBJ2-1, with unresolved D. Per the germline V gene, CDR1 is SGHTA and CDR2 is FQGNSA. This CDR3 comprises 11 residues. V was cut by 5 bases and J by 7 bases, with 6 bases left in between.

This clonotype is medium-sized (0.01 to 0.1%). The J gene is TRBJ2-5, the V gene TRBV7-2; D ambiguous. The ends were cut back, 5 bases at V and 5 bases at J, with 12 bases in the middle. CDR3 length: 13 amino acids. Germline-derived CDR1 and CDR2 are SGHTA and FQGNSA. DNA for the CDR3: TGTGCCAGCAGCCCGTCGATACTGGAGACCCAGTACTTC. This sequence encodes CASSPSILETQYF.

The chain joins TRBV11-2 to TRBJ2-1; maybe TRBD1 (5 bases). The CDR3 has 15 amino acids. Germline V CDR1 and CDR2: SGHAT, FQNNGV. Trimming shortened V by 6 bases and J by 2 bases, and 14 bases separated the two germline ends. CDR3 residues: CASRFVAGPYNEQFF. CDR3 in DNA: TGTGCCAGCAGATTCGTGGCAGGGCCCTACAATGAGCAGTTCTTC.

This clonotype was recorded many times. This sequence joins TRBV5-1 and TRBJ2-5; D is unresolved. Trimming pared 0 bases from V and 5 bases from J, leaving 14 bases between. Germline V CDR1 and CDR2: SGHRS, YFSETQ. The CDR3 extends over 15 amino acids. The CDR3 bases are TGCGCCAGCAGCTTGGCCGCAGGAGACGGGGAGACCCAGTACTTC. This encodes CASSLAAGDGETQYF.